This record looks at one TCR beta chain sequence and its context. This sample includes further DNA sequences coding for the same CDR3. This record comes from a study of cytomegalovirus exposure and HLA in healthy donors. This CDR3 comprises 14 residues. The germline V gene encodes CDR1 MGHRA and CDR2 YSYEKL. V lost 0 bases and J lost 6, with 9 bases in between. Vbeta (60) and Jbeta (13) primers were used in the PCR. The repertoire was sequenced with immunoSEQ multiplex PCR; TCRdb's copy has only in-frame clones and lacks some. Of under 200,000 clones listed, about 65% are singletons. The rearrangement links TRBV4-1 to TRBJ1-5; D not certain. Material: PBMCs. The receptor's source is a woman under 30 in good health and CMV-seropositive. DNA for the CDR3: TGCGCCAGCAGCCAAGAACCGGGAAGTCAGCCCCAGCATTTT. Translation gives CASSQEPGSQPQHF.